This passage covers 19 T cell receptor beta chains from one sample sequenced in a study of T cell responses to AZD1222 COVID-19 vaccine. Sequencing used immunoSEQ multiplex PCR; TCRdb keeps in-frame clones, though not all of them. Of approximately 110,000 clones listed, 89% are singletons. The source was peripheral blood, collected on day 0 of AZD1222 vaccination. The origin of the receptors is an adult in good health.

The CDR3 protein is CASNTDRTFNYGYTF. DNA of the CDR3: TGTGCCAGCAACACCGACAGGACCTTTAACTATGGCTACACCTTC. This chain links TRBV7-9 with TRBJ1-2; tentative D call: TRBD1 (6 bases). Deletions cut 7 bases from V and 1 base from J, with 16 bases between. CDR3 length: 15 amino acids. Germline lookup yields CDR1 SEHNR and CDR2 FQNEAQ (reference sequence).

The chain couples TRBV2 to TRBJ1-2, with D maybe TRBD1 (5 bases). Germline-derived CDR1 and CDR2 are SNHLY and FYNNEI. With 4 bases removed from V and 0 bases from J, the gap between germline ends came to 6 bases. CDR3 length: 13 amino acids. CDR3 DNA: TGTGCCAGCAGTGCCAGGGCTAACTATGGCTACACCTTC. Translated: CASSARANYGYTF.

This chain uses TRBV10-2 with TRBJ2-7; D call uncertain. V lost 6 bases and J lost 2, with 11 bases in between. Germline loops: CDR1 WSHSY, CDR2 SAAADI. This CDR3 is built from 13 residues. DNA for the CDR3: TGCGCCAGCAGACCAGAAGTCCCCTACGAGCAGTACTTC. Protein product: CASRPEVPYEQYF.

The rearrangement links TRBV18 to TRBJ1-1; TRBD1 is a possible D gene (6 bases). Per germline, CDR1 KGHSH and CDR2 LQKENI. The V and J ends lost 1 base and 0 bases respectively, with 15 bases between them. The CDR3 is made up of 17 amino acids. The CDR3 here is CASSPRSGDWMNTEAFF. CDR3 DNA sequence: TGTGCCAGCTCACCACGGTCAGGGGACTGGATGAACACTGAAGCTTTCTTT. The variable domain in full, with the rest retrieved from reference TRBV18 and TRBJ1-1, is NAGVMQNPRHLVRRRGQEARLRCSPMKGHSHVYWYRQLPEEGLKFMVYLQKENIIDESGMPKERFSAEFPKEGPSILRIQQVVRGDSAAYFCASSPRSGDWMNTEAFFGQGTRLTVV.

This clone is medium-sized (0.01 to 0.1%) by share. The chain employs TRBV4-3 and TRBJ1-6; possible D gene TRBD1, 5 bases. This CDR3 comprises 15 residues. V lost 1 base and J 8 bases, leaving 12 bases between the germline ends. Per germline, CDR1 LGHNA and CDR2 YSLEER. Here the CDR3 reads CASSQVWGRDSPLHF. The DNA for the CDR3 is TGCGCCAGCAGCCAAGTCTGGGGCCGGGATTCACCCCTCCACTTT.

The chain joins TRBV15 to TRBJ2-1; D perhaps matches TRBD2 (5 bases). This CDR3 has 17 amino acids. Germline CDR1 LNHNV, CDR2 YYDKDF (reference sequence). V was cut by 0 bases and J by 4 bases, with 16 bases left in between. This CDR3 reads CATSREAGPLPYNEQFF. The DNA of the CDR3 is TGTGCCACCAGCAGAGAGGCGGGCCCTCTACCTTACAATGAGCAGTTCTTC.

The chain has TRBV11-2 and TRBJ2-7, with 10 bases matching TRBD2. The CDR3 contains 16 residues. Trimming removed 1 base from V and 3 bases from J; junction bases left unmatched: 6. Germline loops: CDR1 SGHAT, CDR2 FQNNGV. CDR3: CASSLVPGLAYYEQYF. DNA for the CDR3: TGTGCCAGCAGCTTAGTACCGGGACTAGCGTACTACGAGCAGTACTTC.

The rearrangement joins TRBV11-2 to TRBJ1-2; 8 positions match TRBD1. J lost 4 bases, V lost 5 bases, and 9 bases had no gene match. The germline V gene has CDR1 SGHAT and CDR2 FQNNGV. This CDR3 region has 15 residues. CDR3 DNA sequence: TGTGCCAGCAGCCGAGAACAGGGGGTAGTCTATGGCTACACCTTC. This codes for CASSREQGVVYGYTF.

This clone was detected only a few times. V is TRBV13 and J is TRBJ2-7; 7 bases line up with TRBD2. This CDR3 comprises 16 residues. Germline CDR1 reads PRHDT; CDR2 reads FYEKMQ (reference sequence). Trimming cost V 5 bases and J 2 bases; bases outside gene matches: 12. The CDR3 sequence is CASSLIGAGAPYEQYF. For the CDR3, the DNA is TGTGCCAGCAGCCTCATAGGTGCGGGAGCGCCCTACGAGCAGTACTTC.

Here the CDR3 reads CATSDLPGGSYNEQFF. Written as DNA, the CDR3 is TGTGCCACCAGTGATTTGCCGGGGGGCTCCTACAATGAGCAGTTCTTC. The chain combines TRBV24-1 with TRBJ2-1; 7 bases agree with TRBD2. Germline loops: CDR1 KGHDR, CDR2 SFDVKD. CDR3 length: 16 amino acids. J lost 0 bases, V lost 0 bases, and 1 base had no gene match.

The rearrangement joins TRBV11-3 to TRBJ2-3; 11 bases agree with TRBD2. After removal of 5 bases from V and 3 bases from J, the junction contained 4 bases not matched to a gene. CDR3 length: 15 residues. Germline V gene lookup returns CDR1 SGHNT and CDR2 YENEEA. The CDR3 spells CASSKLAGATDTQYF. The DNA for the CDR3 is TGTGCCAGCAGCAAACTAGCGGGGGCGACAGATACGCAGTATTTT.

The chain carries TRBV3-1 (or the pseudogene TRBV3-2) and TRBJ2-7; 9 nucleotides match TRBD1. Looked up from germline, CDR1 is LGHDT and CDR2 is YNNKEL (reference sequence). With V trimmed by 5 bases and J by 4 bases, 9 bases remained unmatched. CDR3 length: 15 amino acids. DNA of the CDR3: TGTGCCAGCAGCGCCCGGGACAGGGACAGTTACGAGCAGTACTTC. This gives the protein CASSARDRDSYEQYF.

The V gene is TRBV5-1, the J gene TRBJ2-5; D might be TRBD2 (5 bases). Looked up from germline, CDR1 is SGHRS and CDR2 is YFSETQ. The length of the CDR3 is 16 residues. The V gene lost 3 bases and the J gene lost 5 bases, with 20 bases spanning the gap. This CDR3 is CASSSLPTDPGETQYF. The CDR3 DNA reads as TGCGCCAGCAGCTCCCTTCCCACTGACCCGGGGGAGACCCAGTACTTC.

The gene calls are TRBV4-3 and TRBJ1-2; 9 positions agree with TRBD1. The CDR3 is made up of 15 amino acids. Germline CDR1 is LGHNA and CDR2 is YSLEER. V shed 3 bases and J 4 bases; nucleotides not matched to a gene: 6. The CDR3 loop is CASSQTGGEVYGYTF. CDR3 coding DNA: TGCGCCAGCAGCCAGACAGGGGGAGAGGTCTATGGCTACACCTTC.

V is TRBV2 and J is TRBJ2-1, with no clear D. Germline lookup yields CDR1 SNHLY and CDR2 FYNNEI. V was cut by 7 bases and J by 0 bases, with 13 bases left in between. The CDR3 extends over 15 amino acids. CDR3 in amino acids: CASKGDQSSYNEQFF. In nucleotides, the CDR3 is TGTGCCAGCAAGGGCGATCAAAGCTCCTACAATGAGCAGTTCTTC.

This chain joins TRBV28 and TRBJ2-7; D gene unclear. CDR1 is MDHEN and CDR2 is SYDVKM in the germline V gene. V was clipped by 3 bases and J by 0 bases, with 9 bases between them. The length of the CDR3 is 14 residues. CDR3 DNA sequence: TGTGCCAGCAGTTTCCAACATAGCTCCTACGAGCAGTACTTC. Translation gives CASSFQHSSYEQYF.

The chain joins TRBV30 to TRBJ2-7; 11 nucleotides agree with TRBD1. The ends lost 3 bases at V and 1 base at J; junction bases unmatched: 23. The V gene's germline CDR1 is GTSNPN and CDR2 SVGIG (reference sequence). The CDR3 extends over 21 amino acids. CDR3 nucleotides: TGTGCCTGGAGCGGCAGCAGGACAGGGGGCCGTGGGCGGGTACTTTCCTACGAGCAGTACTTC. Protein sequence: CAWSGSRTGGRGRVLSYEQYF.

CDR3 protein: CASSQPESSYEQYF. CDR3 nucleotides: TGTGCCAGCAGTCAACCCGAGAGCTCCTACGAGCAGTACTTC. The V call is TRBV7-6, the J call TRBJ2-7; D gene unclear. This CDR3 has 14 amino acids. The germline V and J ends were trimmed by 6 bases and 0 bases, with 12 bases remaining between them. Germline V gives CDR1 SGHVS, CDR2 FNYEAQ.

The chain couples TRBV27 to TRBJ2-5; D gene uncertain. This CDR3 contains 13 residues. Trimming removed 3 bases at V and 2 bases at J, with 7 bases between. Germline CDR1 reads MNHEY; CDR2 reads SMNVEV (reference sequence). The CDR3 DNA follows: TGTGCCAGCAGTTTTCAGGAGCAAGAGACCCAGTACTTC. Translation: CASSFQEQETQYF.